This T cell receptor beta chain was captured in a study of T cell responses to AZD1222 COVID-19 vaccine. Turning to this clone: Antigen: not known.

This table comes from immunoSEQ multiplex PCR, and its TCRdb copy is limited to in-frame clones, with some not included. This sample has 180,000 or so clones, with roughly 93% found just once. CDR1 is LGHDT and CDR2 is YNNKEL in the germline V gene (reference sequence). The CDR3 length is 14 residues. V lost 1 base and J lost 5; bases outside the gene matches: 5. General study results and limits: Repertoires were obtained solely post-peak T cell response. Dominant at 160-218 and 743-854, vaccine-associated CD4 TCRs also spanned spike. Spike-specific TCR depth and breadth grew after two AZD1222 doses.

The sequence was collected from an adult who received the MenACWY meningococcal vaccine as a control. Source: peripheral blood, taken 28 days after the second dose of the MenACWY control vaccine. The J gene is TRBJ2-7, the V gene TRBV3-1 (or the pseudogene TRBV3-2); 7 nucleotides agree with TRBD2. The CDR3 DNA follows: TGTGCCAGCAGCCAAGCGTTTGCGGGAGACGAGCAGTACTTC. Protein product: CASSQAFAGDEQYF.